This entry features one T cell receptor beta chain sequence. These data originate in a study of T cell changes during pregnancy in multiple sclerosis. This CDR3 comprises 15 residues. J was trimmed by 2 bases and V by 6 bases; bases with no gene match: 7. In germline, CDR1 is MNHEY, CDR2 SMNVEV (reference sequence). Profiled with immunoSEQ multiplex PCR; TCRdb holds only in-frame clones, not every one. The table lists about 93,000 clones, 92% of them singletons. The rearrangement links TRBV27 to TRBJ1-5; 7 nucleotides match TRBD1. This TCR was sampled from a female donor with multiple sclerosis, enrolled in a pregnancy study. The material sequenced was peripheral blood, taken after pregnancy. The CDR3 region is CASSFTGEGNQPQHF. The CDR3 nucleotides are TGTGCCAGCAGCTTTACAGGGGAAGGCAATCAGCCCCAGCATTTT.